Listed below are T cell receptor beta chains from one sample, sequenced in a study of shared clonotypes between healthy human individuals. The repertoire was sequenced with immunoSEQ multiplex PCR; TCRdb's copy has only in-frame clones and lacks some. The sample holds about 2.1 million clones, 80% to 95% seen once. Source material: naive CD8+ T cells from PBMCs. The receptors were sampled from a man between 18 and 29 years old in good health. Some clones in this sample may be carry-over from other donors' samples. The CDR3 runs from the conserved cysteine through the conserved F or W. The order of the fields is V gene, clone size, CDR3 protein. Not every row has a clone size; where given, it reads once, few, many or a size class.

v_gene: TRBV28; abundance: NA; CDR3aa: CATLRRDRVSNEQFF
v_gene: TRBV4-3; abundance: NA; CDR3aa: CASSQARGGTGEPQQFF
v_gene: TRBV7-9; abundance: NA; CDR3aa: CASSSEGAVGQPQHF
v_gene: TRBV4-1; abundance: NA; CDR3aa: CASRGPTGRGGRQFF
v_gene: TRBV9; abundance: NA; CDR3aa: CASSVRDRSYEQYF
v_gene: TRBV7-9; abundance: once; CDR3aa: CASSSTRKNTGELFF
v_gene: TRBV7-8; abundance: once; CDR3aa: CASSHGLQGDNYGYTF
v_gene: TRBV10-1; abundance: NA; CDR3aa: CASQGPEGYTF
v_gene: TRBV27; abundance: NA; CDR3aa: CASSWGGGNEQYF
v_gene: TRBV2; abundance: NA; CDR3aa: CASNPQDSNQPQHF
v_gene: TRBV9; abundance: NA; CDR3aa: CASSPPGLGYTF
v_gene: TRBV5-1; abundance: NA; CDR3aa: CASSSTGGSDYGYTF
v_gene: TRBV27; abundance: NA; CDR3aa: CASSFTVRRTGELFF
v_gene: TRBV9; abundance: NA; CDR3aa: CASSVGSFSGRNEQFF
v_gene: TRBV9; abundance: NA; CDR3aa: CASSFPANNTGRVYNEQFF
v_gene: TRBV7-8; abundance: NA; CDR3aa: CASSPGAGPSYEQYF
v_gene: TRBV2; abundance: NA; CDR3aa: CASSGGTQYF
v_gene: TRBV7-2; abundance: NA; CDR3aa: CASSLRGFNEKLFF
v_gene: TRBV9; abundance: NA; CDR3aa: CASSVDGVYEQYF
v_gene: TRBV27; abundance: NA; CDR3aa: CASSLRNSGRAYEQYF
v_gene: TRBV27; abundance: NA; CDR3aa: CASRQSGSIYNEQFF
v_gene: TRBV11-2; abundance: NA; CDR3aa: CASSLRTDTNTEAFF
v_gene: TRBV7-4; abundance: NA; CDR3aa: CASSPPISGTSFDRRETQYF
v_gene: TRBV6-5; abundance: NA; CDR3aa: CASRGLLTIYF
v_gene: TRBV19; abundance: NA; CDR3aa: CASIGGTGTTEAFF
v_gene: TRBV10-3; abundance: NA; CDR3aa: CAISVGRTDTQYF
v_gene: TRBV10-3; abundance: NA; CDR3aa: CAISEEDIDTQYF
v_gene: TRBV27; abundance: NA; CDR3aa: CASSLSFRVHEQYF
v_gene: TRBV14; abundance: NA; CDR3aa: CASSQDLGSYEQYF
v_gene: TRBV7-2; abundance: NA; CDR3aa: CASSLEFGPLPETQYF
v_gene: TRBV7-9; abundance: NA; CDR3aa: CASSSRLNADTQYF
v_gene: TRBV4-1; abundance: few; CDR3aa: CASSPNRSPEAFF
v_gene: TRBV11-1; abundance: NA; CDR3aa: CASSLAVTRETDTQYF
v_gene: TRBV18; abundance: NA; CDR3aa: CASSPLRGRDYEQYF
v_gene: TRBV30; abundance: NA; CDR3aa: CAWSSGYNSPLHF
v_gene: TRBV27; abundance: NA; CDR3aa: CASSLSLWSMDEYTF
v_gene: TRBV27; abundance: few; CDR3aa: CASSLGGLGTEAFF
v_gene: TRBV7-7; abundance: NA; CDR3aa: CASSLQGIGEPQHF
v_gene: TRBV13; abundance: once; CDR3aa: CASSHGALWDF
v_gene: TRBV27; abundance: once; CDR3aa: CASSLIGTGGLDATDTQYF
v_gene: TRBV6-4; abundance: NA; CDR3aa: CASRERAGRPYNEQFF
v_gene: TRBV6-1; abundance: NA; CDR3aa: CASSGEREYEQYF
v_gene: TRBV6-5; abundance: NA; CDR3aa: CASSYSVGESYNEQFF
v_gene: TRBV6-5; abundance: NA; CDR3aa: CASSYSTGQRTYEQYF
v_gene: TRBV4-1; abundance: NA; CDR3aa: CASSLAGARDEQYF
v_gene: TRBV9; abundance: NA; CDR3aa: CASSVMSYNEQFF
v_gene: TRBV28; abundance: NA; CDR3aa: CASSLLGTVNQPQHF
v_gene: TRBV6-1; abundance: NA; CDR3aa: CASGGRGDPYEQYF
v_gene: TRBV6-1; abundance: NA; CDR3aa: CASSEAGISGNTIYF
v_gene: TRBV28; abundance: NA; CDR3aa: CASSPRSVNQPQHF